These 25 T cell receptor beta chains were sequenced from one sample in a study of T cells in women clearing cervical HPV infection. Sequencing used immunoSEQ multiplex PCR; TCRdb keeps in-frame clones, though not all of them. This sample contains tens of thousands of clones. The sequenced sample was blood buffy coat. These receptors originate from a woman aged 18 to 69 with a cervical HPV16 infection that either progressed to CIN3+ or cleared (not recorded which).

On this clone itself: Read coverage stops 3 residues before the CDR3 terminus; the germline J gene supplies the remainder. The chain couples TRBV11-2 to TRBJ1-3; tentative D call: TRBD1 (5 bases). The CDR3 totals 15 residues. With 4 bases removed from V and 2 bases from J, the gap between germline ends came to 12 bases. Per the germline V gene, CDR1 is SGHAT and CDR2 is FQNNGV. The CDR3 bases that were read are TGTGCCAGCAGCTCCCGGGGGAGGGCTGGAAACACC. Translation gives CASSSRGRAGNT. The entire CDR3 sequence reads CASSSRGRAGNTIYF.

With respect to this clone: The read comes to an end 3 residues before the CDR3 does, leaving the germline J gene to fill in the end. V usage is TRBV10-1 and J usage is TRBJ1-6; a weak D match, TRBD1 (5 bases). Germline V gene sequence: CDR1 WNHNN, CDR2 SYGVQD (reference sequence). The V end lost 1 base, the J end lost 8 bases, and 9 bases lay between the germline ends. The CDR3 sequence is 14 residues long. CDR3 sequence: CASSEFVGHSPLHF. The CDR3 bases that were read are TGCGCCAGCAGTGAGTTCGTGGGGCATTCACCC.

Worth noting for this clone: The read stops 3 residues short of the end of the CDR3; the missing end is completed from the germline J gene. The chain employs TRBV11-2 and TRBJ1-2, with 9 bases identical to TRBD1. The CDR3 is 14 residues long. Germline values: CDR1 SGHAT, CDR2 FQNNGV. The V and J ends lost 3 bases and 6 bases, in that order; junction bases with no gene match: 5. This chain's CDR3 is CASSLATGGDGYTF. The CDR3 DNA, read in part, is TGTGCCAGCAGCTTGGCTACAGGGGGCGATGGC.

Concerning this clone itself: The sequenced fragment ends 3 residues before the CDR3 boundary, so the rest is inferred from the germline J gene. The genes are TRBV2 and TRBJ1-6, with TRBD1 identical over 10 bases. J gave up 10 bases and V 6 bases, and 6 bases lay outside the gene matches. CDR3 length equals 14 residues. Germline loops: CDR1 SNHLY, CDR2 FYNNEI. The CDR3 DNA, read in part, is TGTGCCAGCAGGGGACAGGGGTTCGTATCACCC. Translating it yields CASRGQGFVSP. The entire CDR3 protein reads CASRGQGFVSPLHF.

For this clone: Read sequence stops 3 residues before the CDR3 end, and the germline J gene provides the missing end. The chain is built from TRBV20-1 and TRBJ2-5; 7 nucleotides line up with TRBD1. V shed 0 bases and J 5 bases; nucleotides not matched to a gene: 6. The CDR3 loop spans 14 amino acids. The germline gives CDR1 DFQATT, CDR2 SNEGSKA (reference sequence). CDR3 region: CSARDREGGETQYF. The part of the CDR3 DNA that was read is TGCAGTGCTAGAGATCGGGAAGGGGGCGAGACC.

About this clone itself: The read gets to within 3 residues of the CDR3 end, and the germline J gene fills in the rest. The V call is TRBV7-3, the J call TRBJ1-2; TRBD1 aligns across 8 bases. The CDR3 length is 12 residues. The V gene's germline CDR1 is SGHTA and CDR2 FQGTGA. The V and J ends lost 6 bases and 5 bases, in that order; junction bases with no gene match: 2. The chain's CDR3 is CASSRQGYGYTF. CDR3 DNA (partial): TGTGCCAGCAGTCGACAGGGGTATGGC.

About this clone itself: The read finishes 3 residues shy of the CDR3 end, and the germline J gene is used to complete it. The chain couples TRBV11-1 to TRBJ2-5; D perhaps matches TRBD1 (7 bases). Germline CDR1 is SGHAT and CDR2 is FQDESV (reference sequence). The V end was cut by 4 bases, the J end by 4 bases, with 16 bases between. This CDR3 is 15 amino acids long. The CDR3 sequence: CASSSDYRGAETQYF. The covered CDR3 bases are TGTGCCAGCAGCTCGGACTACAGGGGAGCAGAGACC.

A note on this clone: From the germline J gene comes the end of the CDR3, since the read stops 3 residues before it. This chain uses TRBV19 with TRBJ2-3, with D tentatively TRBD1 (6 bases). Deletions cut 2 bases from V and 4 bases from J, with 16 bases between. Germline CDR1 is LNHDA and CDR2 is SQIVND (reference sequence). The CDR3 contains 16 residues. The CDR3 sequence: CASSISPRTAADTQYF. The sequenced part of the CDR3 DNA is TGTGCCAGTAGTATATCCCCCCGGACAGCGGCAGATACG.

A note on this clone: The read ends 3 residues before the CDR3 terminus; that terminus is restored from the germline J gene. The chain recombines TRBV29-1 with TRBJ2-2; no firm D call. There are 11 residues in the CDR3. The V gene lost 7 bases and the J gene lost 6 bases, with 9 bases spanning the gap. CDR1 is SQVTM and CDR2 is ANQGSEA in the germline V gene. The CDR3 sequence is CSALRAGELFF. The part of the CDR3 DNA that was read is TGCAGCGCCCTCCGGGCCGGGGAG.

Of note for this clone: The read terminates 3 residues before the CDR3 end, so the remaining end is supplied by the germline J gene. V gene TRBV6-4 combines with J gene TRBJ2-1; 11 bases fit TRBD2. Germline assignment: CDR1 MRHNA and CDR2 SNTAGT. The CDR3 is made up of 14 amino acids. Trimming removed 5 bases from V and 4 bases from J; junction bases left unmatched: 1. The CDR3 bases that were read are TGTGCCAGCAGTTGGACTAGCGGGTACAATGAG. Amino acids: CASSWTSGYNE. The CDR3 in its entirety is CASSWTSGYNEQFF.

CDR3 amino acids: CASSDGTGANTGELFF. Partial CDR3 DNA: TGTGCCAGCAGTGATGGGACAGGAGCGAACACCGGGGAG. The rearrangement links TRBV2 to TRBJ2-2; 8 bases map to TRBD1. Read coverage stops 3 residues before the CDR3 terminus; the germline J gene supplies the remainder. Germline V CDR1 and CDR2: SNHLY, FYNNEI. The CDR3 is made up of 16 amino acids. V lost 3 bases to trimming and J lost 0 bases; unmatched junction nucleotides: 3.

With regard to this clone: The CDR3 extends 3 residues past the end of the read, so its final part is completed from the germline J gene. This chain joins TRBV18 and TRBJ2-2; the match to TRBD2 covers 9 bases. This CDR3 contains 18 residues. Germline V gene sequence: CDR1 KGHSH, CDR2 LQKENI. Trimming removed 3 bases from V and 4 bases from J; junction bases left unmatched: 12. CDR3 residues: CASSPTPISGGSTGELFF. The sequenced CDR3 bases are TGTGCCAGCTCACCGACCCCAATTAGCGGGGGAAGCACCGGGGAG.

A word on this clone: The CDR3 end lies 3 residues beyond the end of the read and is filled in from the germline J gene. The chain is built from TRBV10-1 and TRBJ2-1, with 8 bases aligning to TRBD1. Germline CDR1 and CDR2: WNHNN and SYGVQD (reference sequence). Unmatched junction bases numbered 1, after V lost 3 bases and J lost 6 bases. This CDR3 spans 13 amino acids. Incomplete CDR3 DNA: TGCGCCAGCAGTGATGGACAGGGCAATGAG. Protein sequence: CASSDGQGNE. The complete CDR3 protein is CASSDGQGNEQFF.

On this clone itself: The DNA ends 3 residues before the CDR3 does, and the rest of the CDR3 is filled in from the germline J gene. This chain connects TRBV11-3 to TRBJ2-2, with TRBD2 as a possible D gene (5 bases). The V end was cut by 1 base, the J end by 7 bases, with 7 bases between. The CDR3 loop spans 13 amino acids. Germline loops: CDR1 SGHNT, CDR2 YENEEA. The covered CDR3 bases are TGTGCCAGCAGCTTAGCTAGCATCGGGGAG. Protein sequence: CASSLASIGE. The whole CDR3 sequence reads CASSLASIGELFF.

This CDR3 is CASSLTAAYGYTF. CDR3 bases read: TGCGCCAGCAGCTTAACAGCAGCCTATGGC. V gene TRBV5-1 combines with J gene TRBJ1-2; the D is unclear. The read halts 3 residues ahead of the CDR3 end, with the missing end drawn from the germline J gene. Between the trimmed V and J ends, which lost 2 bases and 4 bases, there was a span of 9 bases. CDR1 and CDR2 from the germline V gene are SGHRS and YFSETQ. The CDR3 loop spans 13 amino acids.

As concerns this clone: The read comes to an end 3 residues before the CDR3 does, leaving the germline J gene to fill in the end. The rearrangement uses TRBV7-8 and TRBJ1-5; 7 bases map to TRBD1. The ends lost 1 base at V and 3 bases at J; junction bases unmatched: 9. Germline assignment: CDR1 SGHVS and CDR2 FQNEAQ. This CDR3 spans 17 amino acids. The CDR3 here is CASSLVVGQSFNQPQHF. Partial CDR3 DNA: TGTGCCAGCAGCTTAGTTGTGGGACAGTCGTTCAATCAGCCC.

Concerning this clone: The sequenced fragment ends 3 residues before the CDR3 boundary, so the rest is inferred from the germline J gene. V gene TRBV6-2 or TRBV6-3 combines with J gene TRBJ2-5; 7 bases agree with TRBD1. Germline lookup yields CDR1 MNHEY and CDR2 SVGEGT. The junction had 5 bases not matched to a gene; V was cut back by 6 bases and J by 1 base. This CDR3 has 14 amino acids. The CDR3 protein is CASSRTGSQETQYF. CDR3 DNA, as far as it was read: TGTGCCAGCAGCCGGACAGGAAGCCAAGAGACC.

Concerning this clone itself: The missing CDR3 end, 3 residues past where the read stops, is filled in from the germline J gene. The rearrangement links TRBV10-3 to TRBJ2-1, with TRBD2 identical over 9 bases. Germline V gene data show CDR1 as ENHRY and CDR2 as SYGVKD. This CDR3 contains 16 residues. V gave up 4 bases and J gave up 0 bases; unmatched junction bases: 4. The sequenced CDR3 bases are TGTGCCATCAGTGGGTTGACTAGCGGCTCCTACAATGAG. Protein product: CAISGLTSGSYNE. The whole CDR3 protein reads CAISGLTSGSYNEQFF.

The CDR3 sequence is CAWSRDLNTEAFF. The CDR3 bases that were read are TGTGCCTGGAGTAGGGACTTGAACACTGAA. The chain combines TRBV30 with TRBJ1-1, with a tentative D call TRBD1 (5 bases). The CDR3 end lies 3 residues beyond the end of the read and is filled in from the germline J gene. This CDR3 spans 13 amino acids. From germline, CDR1 is GTSNPN and CDR2 SVGIG (reference sequence). Trimming shortened V by 2 bases and J by 0 bases, and 7 bases separated the two germline ends.

Remarks on this clone: The DNA ends 3 residues before the CDR3 does, and the rest of the CDR3 is filled in from the germline J gene. This chain uses TRBV11-1 with TRBJ2-2; the match to TRBD1 covers 9 bases. With 4 bases clipped from V and 5 bases from J, the junction kept 5 bases outside the gene matches. CDR1 is SGHAT and CDR2 is FQDESV in the germline V gene (reference sequence). This CDR3 comprises 15 residues. Incomplete CDR3 DNA: TGTGCCAGCAGCTCCTACAGGGGGCAAACCGGGGAG. It yields the protein CASSSYRGQTGE. The full CDR3 is CASSSYRGQTGELFF.

In the case of this clone: The read is 3 residues too short to cover the CDR3 end, so that end is filled in from the germline J gene. The gene calls are TRBV28 and TRBJ1-4; 10 nucleotides agree with TRBD1. V gave up 2 bases and J gave up 0 bases; unmatched junction bases: 6. Germline V gene data show CDR1 as MDHEN and CDR2 as SYDVKM. This CDR3 comprises 18 residues. The sequenced part of the CDR3 DNA is TGTGCCAGCAGTTTAGACACGGGACAGGGGCCAACTAATGAAAAA. Translation gives CASSLDTGQGPTNEK. The full-length CDR3 reads as CASSLDTGQGPTNEKLFF. Drawing the rest from reference TRBV28 and TRBJ1-4, the complete variable domain is DVKVTQSSRYLVKRTGEKVFLECVQDMDHENMFWYRQDPGLGLRLIYFSYDVKMKEKGDIPEGYSVSREKKERFSLILESASTNQTSMYLCASSLDTGQGPTNEKLFFGSGTQLSVL.

For this clone: The CDR3 end is not reached by the read, which stops 3 residues before it; the germline J gene fills it in. This chain connects TRBV20-1 to TRBJ2-3, with 16 bases aligning to TRBD2. In germline, CDR1 is DFQATT, CDR2 SNEGSKA (reference sequence). V trimming: 6 bases; J trimming: 2 bases; junction bases outside the gene matches: 5. The CDR3 runs to 16 residues. Incomplete CDR3 DNA: TGCAGTGCGGGGGGACTAGCGGGGGGGCACACAGATACG. Encoded protein: CSAGGLAGGHTDT. The whole CDR3 sequence reads CSAGGLAGGHTDTQYF.

Worth noting for this clone: The read is 3 residues too short to cover the CDR3 end, so that end is filled in from the germline J gene. The rearrangement uses TRBV18 and TRBJ2-2, with 10 bases lining up with TRBD1. The V segment lost 6 bases and the J segment 6 bases; nucleotides outside the gene matches: 7. The CDR3 is 15 residues long. Germline-derived CDR1 and CDR2 are KGHSH and LQKENI. The CDR3 bases that were read are TGTGCCAGCTCGCCCGGGACAGGGGTCGCCGGGGAG. It translates to CASSPGTGVAGE. The whole CDR3 is CASSPGTGVAGELFF.

Concerning this clone itself: The read gets to within 3 residues of the CDR3 end, and the germline J gene fills in the rest. The gene calls are TRBV2 and TRBJ1-5, with 7 nucleotides matching TRBD1. This CDR3 has 15 residues. Per the germline V gene, CDR1 is SNHLY and CDR2 is FYNNEI. V lost 5 bases to trimming and J lost 3 bases; unmatched junction nucleotides: 7. The CDR3 sequence: CASSTGQSFNQPQHF. The part of the CDR3 DNA that was read is TGTGCCAGCAGTACGGGACAGTCCTTCAATCAGCCC.

With regard to this clone: Coverage ceases 3 residues before the CDR3 finishes, and the germline J gene fills in the end. This chain links TRBV19 with TRBJ1-4; no reliable D call. The CDR3 is 14 amino acids. The germline CDR1 and CDR2 sequences are LNHDA and SQIVND (reference sequence). The V gene lost 8 bases and the J gene lost 0 bases, with 10 bases spanning the gap. The CDR3 spells CASFSSSTNEKLFF. The CDR3 bases that were read are TGTGCCAGTTTCTCTTCCTCAACTAATGAAAAA. The complete variable domain, with remaining parts taken from reference TRBV19 and TRBJ1-4, reads DGGITQSPKYLFRKEGQNVTLSCEQNLNHDAMYWYRQDPGQGLRLIYYSQIVNDFQKGDIAEGYSVSREKKESFPLTVTSAQKNPTAFYLCASFSSSTNEKLFFGSGTQLSVL.